This entry features one T cell receptor beta chain sequence. Germline CDR1 and CDR2: MRHNA and SNTAGT. There are 13 residues in the CDR3. Between the trimmed V and J ends, which lost 4 bases and 0 bases, there was a span of 6 bases. The authors' processing: Amplified reference gene primers provided the basis for estimating nucleated cell counts. Sequencing used immunoSEQ multiplex PCR; TCRdb keeps in-frame clones, though not all of them. The D gene and trimming were derived from the DNA, and the V and J assignments and clone size from that table. Of about 100,000 clones listed, over 65% are singletons. This entry belongs to a study of blood T cell repertoires in COVID-19. Study background: Samples taken during acute and convalescent COVID-19 were collected in the United States, Italy and Spain. T cells, B-cell-depleted T cells, or PBMCs supplied cDNA or gDNA.

Specimen: peripheral blood. The chain combines TRBV6-4 with TRBJ1-1, with D unclear. The TCR originated in a human donor in a cohort sampled during active COVID-19. CDR3 in amino acids: CASSVLLNTEAFF. For the CDR3, the DNA is TGTGCCAGCAGTGTTCTCTTGAACACTGAAGCTTTCTTT.